This T cell receptor (beta chain) originates from a study of cytomegalovirus exposure and HLA in healthy donors. Study-wide background: The 120 or so validation repertoires were produced on the same platform as the 650 or so repertoires of the first cohort. This was reported in a later analysis.

With respect to this clone: The antigen is undetermined.

These donors were members of the 120-subject validation cohort, a group separate from the approximately 700-subject first cohort. The V end lost 0 bases, the J end lost 4 bases, and 25 bases lay between the germline ends. Germline V CDR1 and CDR2: SGHKS, YYEKEE (reference sequence). This CDR3 is built from 20 residues. Study conclusions and caveats: In the 95 to 150 validation repertoires, a later analysis found that first-cohort TCR clusters tended to co-occur. Rare TCR sequences dominated, though some public TCRs recurred in many donors.

Profiling relied on immunoSEQ multiplex PCR, and the TCRdb table lists in-frame clones only, not all of them. In the table there are about 53,000 clones, about 91% of which are singletons. The source material was PBMCs. This sequence joins TRBV5-5 and TRBJ2-2, with a possible D match to TRBD1 (6 bases). This sequence was found in a young man in good health and CMV-seronegative. The CDR3 here is CASSLEGGAGERVTTGELFF. CDR3 coding DNA: TGTGCCAGCAGCTTGGAAGGCGGAGCAGGGGAACGGGTCACCACCGGGGAGCTGTTTTTT.